This TCR beta chain was recovered during a study of CD8 T cells in ankylosing spondylitis. Study-level findings and limits: According to the report, clones linked to the disease were significantly enriched in matched synovial fluid samples taken from ankylosing spondylitis patients. What seemed typical of ankylosing spondylitis blood was a TCR beta motif built from eight highly homologous variants. Before this, some motif variants had been reported in reactive arthritis synovial fluid and blood.

Molecular-barcoded quantitative 5'-RACE produced these TCR beta libraries. From the 5' RACE reads, TCRdb called clonotypes with MiXCR, one entry per CDR3 protein. This sample has 200,000 to 250,000 distinct CDR3 sequences, with more than 25% found just once. The V segment lost 0 bases and the J segment 4 bases; nucleotides outside the gene matches: 4. In germline, CDR1 is DFQATT, CDR2 SNEGSKA (reference sequence). This CDR3 has 14 residues. This clonotype was seen at least ten times. Its antigen is not known. This rearrangement joins TRBV20-1 to TRBJ2-3; 7 bases are shared with TRBD2. The sequencing input was blood, either unsorted or a sorted T cell fraction (not recorded which). The origin of this receptor is a male donor with ankylosing spondylitis or in good health (not recorded which). This CDR3 is CSARDIAGSDTQYF. For the CDR3, the DNA is TGCAGTGCTAGAGATATAGCGGGCTCAGATACGCAGTATTTT.